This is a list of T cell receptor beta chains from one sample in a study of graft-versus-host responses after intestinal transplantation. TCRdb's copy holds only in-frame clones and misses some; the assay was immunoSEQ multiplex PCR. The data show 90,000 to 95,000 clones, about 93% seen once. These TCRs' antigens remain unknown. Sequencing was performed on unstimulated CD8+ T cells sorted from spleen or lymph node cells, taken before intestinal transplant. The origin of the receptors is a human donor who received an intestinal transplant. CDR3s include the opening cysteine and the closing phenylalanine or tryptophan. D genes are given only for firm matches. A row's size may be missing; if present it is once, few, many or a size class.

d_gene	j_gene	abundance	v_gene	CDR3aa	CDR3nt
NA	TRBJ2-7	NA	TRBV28	CASSGGLSYEQYF	TGTGCCAGCAGCGGGGGTCTAAGCTACGAGCAGTACTTC
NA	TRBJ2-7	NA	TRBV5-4	CASSHSNSYEQYF	TGTGCCAGCAGCCATTCTAACTCCTACGAGCAGTACTTC
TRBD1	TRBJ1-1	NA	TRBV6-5	CASRGQGKGEAFF	TGTGCCAGCAGGGGACAGGGGAAGGGGGAAGCTTTCTTT
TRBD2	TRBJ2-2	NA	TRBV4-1	CASSQGTSGNTGELFF	TGCGCCAGCAGCCAAGGGACTAGCGGTAACACCGGGGAGCTGTTTTTT
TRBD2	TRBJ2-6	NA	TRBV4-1	CASSHLSRGGGSGANVLTF	TGCGCCAGCAGCCACCTTTCTCGCGGGGGGGGGTCTGGGGCCAACGTCCTGACTTTC
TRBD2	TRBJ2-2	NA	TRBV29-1	CSVLAGGPGGELFF	TGCAGCGTTCTAGCGGGGGGGCCTGGCGGGGAGCTGTTTTTT
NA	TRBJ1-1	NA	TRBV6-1	CASTPQGSTEAFF	TGTGCCAGCACCCCCCAGGGCAGCACTGAAGCTTTCTTT
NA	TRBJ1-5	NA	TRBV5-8	CASSSGASSNQPQHF	TGTGCCAGCAGCTCAGGTGCTTCTAGCAATCAGCCCCAGCATTTT
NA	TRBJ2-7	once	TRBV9	CASSVGGNSYEQYF	TGTGCCAGCAGCGTAGGAGGGAACTCCTACGAGCAGTACTTC
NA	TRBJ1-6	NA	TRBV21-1	CASSKRDTDSPLHF	TGTGCCAGCAGCAAAAGGGACACAGATTCACCCCTCCACTTT
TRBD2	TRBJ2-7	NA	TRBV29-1	CSVGAGGISYEQYF	TGCAGCGTTGGTGCGGGAGGGATCTCCTACGAGCAGTACTTC
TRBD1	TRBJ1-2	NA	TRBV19	CASRVDRGGVGYTF	TGTGCCAGTAGGGTGGACAGGGGCGGAGTTGGCTACACCTTC
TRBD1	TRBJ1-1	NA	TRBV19	CASSLGQFEAFF	TGTGCCAGTAGTCTGGGACAGTTTGAAGCTTTCTTT
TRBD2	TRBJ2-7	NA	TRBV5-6	CASSSTSASSYEQYF	TGTGCCAGCAGCTCGACTAGCGCGAGCTCCTACGAGCAGTACTTC
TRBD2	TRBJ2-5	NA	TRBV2	CASSDGTSWQETQYF	TGTGCCAGCAGTGACGGGACTAGCTGGCAAGAGACCCAGTACTTC
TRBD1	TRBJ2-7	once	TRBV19	CASSMTGAYEQYF	TGTGCCAGTAGTATGACAGGGGCCTACGAGCAGTACTTC
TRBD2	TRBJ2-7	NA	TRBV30	CAWSVRVSRWPAGAYEQYF	TGTGCCTGGAGTGTACGTGTCTCCCGCTGGCCAGCGGGAGCCTACGAGCAGTACTTC
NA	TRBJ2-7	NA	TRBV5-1	CASSLTGPHEQYF	TGCGCCAGCAGCTTGACAGGGCCCCACGAGCAGTACTTC
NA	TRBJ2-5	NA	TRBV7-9	CASSHNLQETQYF	TGTGCCAGCAGCCACAACCTCCAAGAGACCCAGTACTTC
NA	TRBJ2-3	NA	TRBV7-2	CASSLGLSDTQYF	TGTGCCAGCAGCTTAGGTTTATCAGATACGCAGTATTTT
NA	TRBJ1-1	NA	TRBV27	CASSPHGPRDTEAFF	TGTGCCAGCAGCCCCCACGGGCCGAGGGACACTGAAGCTTTCTTT
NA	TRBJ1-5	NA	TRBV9	CASSVEGEPQHF	TGTGCCAGCAGCGTAGAGGGGGAGCCCCAGCATTTT
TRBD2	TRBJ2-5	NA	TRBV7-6	CASSRRGTTTSLETQYF	TGTGCCAGCAGCCGACGGGGCACGACGACTAGCCTAGAGACCCAGTACTTC
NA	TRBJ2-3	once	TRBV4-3	CASSQVTGTDTQYF	TGCGCCAGCAGCCAAGTTACGGGCACAGATACGCAGTATTTT
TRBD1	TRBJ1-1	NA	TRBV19	CASSGGTGTNTEAFF	TGTGCCAGTAGTGGGGGGACAGGGACGAACACTGAAGCTTTCTTT
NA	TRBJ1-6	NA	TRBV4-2	CASSQEVASSYNSPLHF	TGTGCCAGCAGCCAAGAGGTAGCAAGCTCCTATAATTCACCCCTCCACTTT
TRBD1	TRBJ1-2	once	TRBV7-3	CASSLTGVGGYTF	TGTGCCAGCAGCCTAACAGGGGTGGGTGGCTACACCTTC
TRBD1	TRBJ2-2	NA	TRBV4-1	CASSQVLGGAIAGELFF	TGCGCCAGCAGCCAAGTCCTAGGGGGCGCGATCGCCGGGGAGCTGTTTTTT
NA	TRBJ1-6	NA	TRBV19	CASSSSGLFNSPLHF	TGTGCCAGTAGTTCCTCAGGGCTATTCAATTCACCCCTCCACTTT
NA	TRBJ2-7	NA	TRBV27	CASSFEATYEQYF	TGTGCCAGCAGTTTTGAGGCTACCTACGAGCAGTACTTC
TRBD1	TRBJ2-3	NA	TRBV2	CASPGQGSDTQYF	TGTGCCAGCCCGGGACAGGGGTCAGATACGCAGTATTTT
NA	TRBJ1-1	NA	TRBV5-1	CASSLVGTEAFF	TGCGCCAGCAGCTTGGTCGGGACTGAAGCTTTCTTT
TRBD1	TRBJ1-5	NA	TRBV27	CASSLTGGRQPQHF	TGTGCCAGCAGTCTCACAGGGGGCCGGCAGCCCCAGCATTTT
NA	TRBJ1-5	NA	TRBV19	CASTGFHRDSNQPQHF	TGTGCCAGTACCGGTTTCCACAGGGATAGCAATCAGCCCCAGCATTTT
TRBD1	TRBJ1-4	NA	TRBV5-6	CASSPTGGFPGNEKLFF	TGTGCCAGCAGCCCCACAGGGGGCTTTCCGGGTAATGAAAAACTGTTTTTT
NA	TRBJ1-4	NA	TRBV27	CASTSLGTYEKLFF	TGTGCCAGCACCTCTTTGGGCACATATGAAAAACTGTTTTTT
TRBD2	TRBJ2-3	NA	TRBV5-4	CASSLRGGVTDTQYF	TGTGCCAGCAGCCTGCGGGGGGGAGTGACAGATACGCAGTATTTT
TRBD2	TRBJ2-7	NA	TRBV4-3	CASSQAGTSGPYEQYF	TGCGCCAGCAGCCAGGCCGGGACTAGCGGCCCCTACGAGCAGTACTTC
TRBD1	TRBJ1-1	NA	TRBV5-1	CASRPWTGTEAFF	TGCGCCAGCAGGCCCTGGACAGGGACTGAAGCTTTCTTT
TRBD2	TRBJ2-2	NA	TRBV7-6	CASSLDGGDANTGELFF	TGTGCCAGCAGCTTAGATGGGGGGGACGCGAACACCGGGGAGCTGTTTTTT
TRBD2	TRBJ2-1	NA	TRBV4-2	CASSQEAAGGPDEQFF	TGTGCCAGCAGCCAAGAGGCAGCGGGGGGGCCGGATGAGCAGTTCTTC
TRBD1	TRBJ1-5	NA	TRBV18	CASSPTGGQPQHF	TGTGCCAGCTCACCGACAGGGGGACAGCCCCAGCATTTT
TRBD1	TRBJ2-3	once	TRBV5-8	CASSRPGQAVSDTQYF	TGTGCCAGCAGCCGACCGGGACAGGCAGTTTCAGATACGCAGTATTTT
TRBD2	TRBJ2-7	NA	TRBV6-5	CASSSGLADYEQYF	TGTGCCAGCAGTTCGGGACTAGCGGACTACGAGCAGTACTTC
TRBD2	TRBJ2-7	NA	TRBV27	CASSWSGGPYEQYF	TGTGCCAGCAGTTGGAGCGGGGGTCCCTACGAGCAGTACTTC
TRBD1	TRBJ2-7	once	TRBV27	CASSHNWGQKAYEQYF	TGTGCCAGCAGCCATAACTGGGGACAGAAGGCCTACGAGCAGTACTTC
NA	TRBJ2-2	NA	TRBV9	CASSGTGDYTGELFF	TGTGCCAGCAGCGGAACAGGGGACTACACCGGGGAGCTGTTTTTT
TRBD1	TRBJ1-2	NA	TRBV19	CASSLTPGTGSGGYTF	TGTGCCAGTAGTCTCACTCCCGGGACAGGGTCGGGCGGCTACACCTTC
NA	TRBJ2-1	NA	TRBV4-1	CASRRRELRAYNEQFF	TGCGCCAGCAGACGACGGGAGTTGAGAGCCTACAATGAGCAGTTCTTC
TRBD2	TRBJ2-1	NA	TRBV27	CASSLGTSGGHNEQFF	TGTGCCAGCAGTTTAGGGACTAGCGGGGGGCACAATGAGCAGTTCTTC
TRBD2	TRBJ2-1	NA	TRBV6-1	CASSEEAGGPNEQFF	TGTGCCAGCAGTGAAGAGGCGGGAGGGCCCAATGAGCAGTTCTTC
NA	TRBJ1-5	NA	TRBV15	CATSREAGRHQPQHF	TGTGCCACCAGCAGAGAGGCAGGGAGGCATCAGCCCCAGCATTTT
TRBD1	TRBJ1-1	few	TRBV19	CASTLRQGAEAFF	TGTGCCAGTACCCTTCGGCAGGGGGCTGAAGCTTTCTTT
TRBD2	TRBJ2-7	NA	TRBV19	CASSIRLADPYEQYF	TGTGCCAGTAGTATACGACTAGCGGACCCTTACGAGCAGTACTTC
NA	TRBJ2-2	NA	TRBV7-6	CASSEDAGRITGELFF	TGTGCCAGCAGCGAAGACGCGGGCCGAATCACCGGGGAGCTGTTTTTT
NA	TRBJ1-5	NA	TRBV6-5	CASSYSRGGNQPQHF	TGTGCCAGCAGTTACTCCCGGGGGGGCAATCAGCCCCAGCATTTT